This T cell receptor beta chain was identified during a study of blood T cells in healthy people across ages (dated by TCRdb to between 2014 and 2017). In terms of the full investigation: In model experiments, template switching captured about one uniquely barcoded TCR beta cDNA molecule for every two T cells. The study measured age-related changes in TCR beta repertoire diversity using deep sequencing normalized with unique cDNA molecular identifiers. Using the same blood draw, the study looked at two additional independent replicas of 1 million unique cDNA reads for two donors, one aged 18 to 30 and the other aged 80 or older. To avoid experimental bias, donors of different ages were randomly spread across the sequencing lanes. The donors were divided into four age groups: young (average roughly 15 years), middle-aged (under 40), aged (approximately 62) and long-lived (roughly 82). Study-wide conclusions, independent of this receptor: As age increased, observed TCR beta diversity per million T cells dropped in a roughly linear way, and a significant reduction was already evident by age 40. Compared with the aged group, the long-lived group had more naive CD4+ T cells, fewer expanded clones and increased TCR diversity, suggesting age selection. Conclusive comparison of naive and antigen-experienced compartments was prevented by the profiling of bulk unsorted PBMCs. Estimates of total diversity based on one million sequenced T cells were considered lower bounds and underestimates. A strong correlation was found between observed TCR beta diversity and the percentage of naive T cells measured by flow cytometry. The CMV infection status of donors was not known, potentially confounding age-related changes in expanded clonotypes.

The approximately 41 donors, aged roughly 6 to 95 years, were systemically healthy Caucasian individuals from Russia. Each donor gave 8 to 10 milliliters of peripheral blood, collected into EDTA-treated Vacutainer tubes. Ficoll-Paque density-gradient centrifugation was used to isolate PBMCs, with at least 7 million obtained per sample. Total RNA was extracted from PBMCs with Trizol reagent, with at least 5 micrograms obtained per sample. For every donor, an aliquot of PBMCs went through flow cytometry to measure the percentages of naive CD45RAhigh/CD27high T cells. The germline V gene yields MNHEY for CDR1 and SVGEGT for CDR2. Its CDR3 holds 16 amino acids, cysteine through phenylalanine. CDR3 DNA only is kept here, 48 bases in frame from base 1. Library method: 5' RACE. Instrument used: Illumina HiSeq 2500. A second PCR of roughly 6 to 12 cycles was performed with a sample-barcoded 5' primer and a J-beta primer mix. A unique molecular identifier was introduced onto each TCR beta cDNA molecule by a template-switch 5' adaptor carrying 12 random nucleotides. Each sample yielded at least 3 million CDR3-containing paired-end reads. The Mint cDNA synthesis kit, primed by a TRBC-specific oligonucleotide, was used to synthesize first-strand cDNA from all RNA. After uracil-DNA glycosylase treatment, a first 18-cycle PCR used universal primers M1SS and BC2_uni_R on all cDNA. The source study handled its data this way. For normalization, 1 million high-quality reads were randomly selected from each sample, with every read carrying a distinct molecular identifier. Reads with shared molecular identifiers were discarded instead of being binned into consensus sequences. CDR3 identification, clonotype clustering and error correction used MiTCR with a Q25 quality threshold and the strictest error-elimination algorithm. A nonparametric unseen species model with Euler transformation was used to estimate a lower bound on total TCR beta diversity. TCRdb ran its own pipeline on the public reads, namely fastp trimming at Q25 and MiXCR clone calling, and kept in-frame beta chains. CDR3 protein duplicates are merged, each entry listing the most common genes and DNA. The V and J calls, along with clone size, are taken from TCRdb and not from the paper's own processing. The sample profile shows 1,500,000 or so distinct CDR3 sequences; roughly two fifths of them were found once. Together, the top ten hold over 3.5% of the sample.

This clonotype occurred once. The antigen it recognizes is unknown. Base quality data are lacking; no much larger clone is found one base away. This clonotype was obtained from a woman between 18 and 29 years old in good health. The sequence is built from TRBV6-2 or TRBV6-3 and TRBJ2-1, with an unclear D gene assignment. The J call is uncertain, as TRBJ2-7 better fits the DNA end. Input material: blood. The CDR3 region has the sequence CASSYSNLKPYNEQYF. The DNA reads as follows: TGTGCCAGCAGTTACTCGAACCTGAAACCCTACAATGAGCAGTACTTC.